The 8 T cell receptor beta chains reported below all come from one sample, sequenced in a study of response to subunit inactivated influenza vaccine. Each CDR3 protein is one row after TCRdb ran MiXCR on the RT-PCR reads. Altogether 710,000 or so distinct CDR3 sequences are present, approximately 14% being singletons, with the ten largest covering 11%. Source: PBMCs from blood, taken 11 to 12 days after vaccination. These receptors were obtained from a man over 45 who received an inactivated influenza vaccine.

This clonotype has a handful of counts. J is TRBJ1-4 and V is TRBV29-1; no reliable D call. CDR1 and CDR2 (germline): SQVTM, ANQGSEA. The CDR3 is 12 amino acids. The germline V and J ends were trimmed by 5 bases and 10 bases, with 14 bases remaining between them. CDR3 coding DNA: TGCAGCGTTCGGGGAGGCCATGCAAAACTGTTTTTT. Its protein is CSVRGGHAKLFF.

In this sample, this clonotype turned up a few times. V gene TRBV20-1 combines with J gene TRBJ1-3; a possible D gene is TRBD1 (5 bases). The CDR3 is 16 residues long. Trimming removed 5 bases from V and 3 bases from J, with 20 bases in between. Germline assignment: CDR1 DFQATT and CDR2 SNEGSKA (reference sequence). CDR3 in DNA: TGCAGTGCTCCAGATGGGATCGGGGCGGGTGGAAACACCATATATTTT. Translation gives CSAPDGIGAGGNTIYF.

The genes are TRBV4-3 and TRBJ2-1; 9 nucleotides agree with TRBD2. Germline values: CDR1 LGHNA, CDR2 YSLEER. With 5 bases clipped from V and 1 base from J, the junction kept 3 bases outside the gene matches. This CDR3 has 15 residues. In DNA form, the CDR3 reads TGCGCCAGCAGCTGGCTAGCGGGGTCCTACAATGAGCAGTTCTTC. This codes for CASSWLAGSYNEQFF.

This rearrangement joins TRBV2 to TRBJ2-3, with 8 bases identical to TRBD2. V was clipped by 9 bases and J by 5 bases; unmatched bases: 13. Germline V gene data show CDR1 as SNHLY and CDR2 as FYNNEI. This CDR3 comprises 15 residues. The CDR3 loop is CASRIGAGEGDTQYF. CDR3 bases: TGTGCCAGTCGGATAGGAGCGGGAGAAGGAGATACGCAGTATTTT.

This clonotype was counted between two and nine times. The rearrangement joins TRBV4-3 to TRBJ2-2; TRBD1 matches at 8 bases. The trim removed 5 bases at V and 0 bases at J, leaving 11 bases unmatched. CDR1 is LGHNA and CDR2 is YSLEER in the germline V gene. The CDR3 runs to 18 residues. Here the CDR3 DNA reads TGCGCCAGCAGCTGGGCCCGGGACAGGAGCTCGAACACCGGGGAGCTGTTTTTT. Translating it yields CASSWARDRSSNTGELFF.

This clonotype showed up many times. The chain is built from TRBV18 and TRBJ1-5, with D tentatively TRBD1 (6 bases). The CDR3 is 13 residues long. CDR1 is KGHSH and CDR2 is LQKENI in the germline V gene. Trimming shortened V by 3 bases and J by 5 bases, and 8 bases separated the two germline ends. Here the CDR3 reads CASSPDSYQPQHF. DNA for the CDR3: TGTGCCAGCTCACCGGACAGTTATCAGCCCCAGCATTTT.

This clonotype was counted at least ten times. The chain couples TRBV7-9 to TRBJ2-4; perhaps TRBD2 as D (5 bases). The CDR3 sequence is 13 residues long. Germline-derived CDR1 and CDR2 are SEHNR and FQNEAQ (reference sequence). Between the trimmed V and J ends, which lost 3 bases and 4 bases, there was a span of 7 bases. The CDR3 region has the DNA TGTGCCAGCAGCTTGCCGGGAAAAAACATTCAGTACTTC. As protein: CASSLPGKNIQYF.

The chain couples TRBV4-1 to TRBJ2-3, with D uncertain. V gave up 4 bases and J gave up 5 bases, with 13 bases separating them. The germline gives CDR1 MGHRA, CDR2 YSYEKL. This CDR3 is built from 14 residues. In nucleotides, the CDR3 is TGCGCCAGCAGCCGACTGACCTCTCGAGATACGCAGTATTTT. Its protein is CASSRLTSRDTQYF.